The 5 T cell receptor beta chains presented below share a single source sample, sequenced in a study of blood T cell repertoires in COVID-19 (dated by TCRdb to the early 2020s). The library was produced with the immunoSEQ multiplex PCR assay. Imported from immuneACCESS, the table was reduced by TCRdb to in-frame sequences with V and J called. These copies leave out some clones; in studies compared against another copy, an unresolved V gene accounts for under half, and the cause of the remainder is not known. Counted in this sample were roughly 88,000 clones; around 80% of them appeared once. Of the sample, about 16% is held by the ten largest clones. Sequenced sample: peripheral blood. These receptors all stem from a woman older than 75 with active or convalescent COVID-19.

The chain links TRBV28 to TRBJ1-4, with D possibly matching TRBD1 (6 bases). CDR1 MDHEN and CDR2 SYDVKM come from the germline V gene. This CDR3 has 17 residues. V was cut by 7 bases and J by 0 bases, with 18 bases left in between. CDR3 bases: TGTGCCAGCACTTGGATCGGGACACCCGCAACTAATGAAAAACTGTTTTTT. Encoded protein: CASTWIGTPATNEKLFF.

The J gene is TRBJ1-1, the V gene TRBV5-1, with TRBD1 matching over 9 bases. Germline values: CDR1 SGHRS, CDR2 YFSETQ. The CDR3 has 14 residues. V dropped 4 bases and J dropped 4; count of bases not matched to a gene: 5. CDR3 loop: CASSGTGSGTEAFF. In nucleotides, the CDR3 is TGCGCCAGCAGCGGGACAGGGAGCGGCACTGAAGCTTTCTTT.

The CDR3 spells CSVEGDRGDTEAFF. CDR3 bases: TGCAGCGTTGAAGGGGACAGGGGAGACACTGAAGCTTTCTTT. The rearrangement links TRBV29-1 to TRBJ1-1, with 10 bases lining up with TRBD1. V shed 1 base and J 3 bases; nucleotides not matched to a gene: 2. The CDR3 contains 14 residues. Germline V CDR1 and CDR2: SQVTM, ANQGSEA.

The J gene is TRBJ2-3, the V gene TRBV15, with 7 bases matching TRBD1. Germline CDR1 LNHNV, CDR2 YYDKDF (reference sequence). The CDR3 length is 19 residues. The V segment lost 3 bases and the J segment 0 bases; nucleotides outside the gene matches: 15. The CDR3 coding sequence is TGTGCCACCAGCAGGGAACCACCCAGGGGGACGGCTAGCACAGATACGCAGTATTTT. This translates into CATSREPPRGTASTDTQYF.

This clone was seen just once. V and J are TRBV5-6 and TRBJ2-1; weak D call: TRBD2 (5 bases). This CDR3 region has 16 residues. CDR1 SGHDT and CDR2 YYEEEE come from the germline V gene. Trimming shortened V by 0 bases and J by 0 bases, and 10 bases separated the two germline ends. In DNA form, the CDR3 reads TGTGCCAGCAGCTTGGGTCCGGGGAGCTCCTACAATGAGCAGTTCTTC. The encoded protein is CASSLGPGSSYNEQFF.